Listed below are T cell receptor beta chains from one sample, sequenced in a study of blood T cells in healthy people across ages. In TCRdb, the 5' RACE reads were re-called with MiXCR into one record per CDR3 protein. Found here are about 290,000 distinct CDR3 sequences, 25% to 30% of them singletons; the top ten hold about 30%. The sample taken for sequencing was blood. The source of these receptors is a woman aged 65 to 85 in good health. Each CDR3 is given with its conserved first and last residue. The D gene is left open where the match is weak. Clone size is stated in some rows and not others, as once, few, many or a class when expanded.

CDR3 protein: CASSPRVLQETQYF; CDR3 DNA: TGTGCCAGCAGCCCCCGGGTCCTGCAAGAGACCCAGTACTTC; V gene: TRBV7-9; clone size: few; J gene: TRBJ2-5; D gene: NA
CDR3 protein: CSARADRGPSGNTIYF; CDR3 DNA: TGCAGTGCTAGAGCCGACAGGGGACCCTCTGGAAACACCATATATTTT; V gene: TRBV20-1; clone size: once; J gene: TRBJ1-3; D gene: TRBD1
CDR3 protein: CASSQRGTNSYEQYF; CDR3 DNA: TGTGCCAGCAGCCAACGCGGGACTAACTCCTACGAGCAGTACTTC; V gene: TRBV3-1; clone size: NA; J gene: TRBJ2-7; D gene: TRBD2
CDR3 protein: CSGERVSEQYF; CDR3 DNA: TGCAGTGGTGAGCGGGTCTCCGAGCAGTACTTC; V gene: TRBV20-1; clone size: many; J gene: TRBJ2-7; D gene: NA
CDR3 protein: CAIRNDRGNTIYF; CDR3 DNA: TGTGCCATCAGGAATGATCGGGGAAACACCATATATTTT; V gene: TRBV10-3; clone size: NA; J gene: TRBJ1-3; D gene: NA
CDR3 protein: CASSPRTSGIYNEQFF; CDR3 DNA: TGTGCCAGCAGCCCCCGGACTAGCGGAATATACAATGAGCAGTTCTTC; V gene: TRBV5-4; clone size: NA; J gene: TRBJ2-1; D gene: TRBD2
CDR3 protein: CASSLGDYRGGETQYF; CDR3 DNA: TGCGCCAGCAGCTTGGGGGACTATCGTGGGGGAGAGACCCAGTACTTC; V gene: TRBV5-1; clone size: NA; J gene: TRBJ2-5; D gene: TRBD2
CDR3 protein: CASSLRTSGIYNEQFF; CDR3 DNA: TGTGCCAGCTCACTGAGGACTAGCGGGATCTACAATGAGCAGTTCTTC; V gene: TRBV11-1; clone size: few; J gene: TRBJ2-1; D gene: TRBD2
CDR3 protein: CASRDHGTGTYEQYF; CDR3 DNA: TGTGCCAGTAGAGACCACGGGACAGGGACCTACGAGCAGTACTTC; V gene: TRBV19; clone size: NA; J gene: TRBJ2-7; D gene: TRBD1
CDR3 protein: CASSATGGSNYGYTF; CDR3 DNA: TGTGCCAGCAGCGCTACAGGGGGCTCTAACTATGGCTACACCTTC; V gene: TRBV7-2; clone size: few; J gene: TRBJ1-2; D gene: TRBD1
CDR3 protein: CSVQSSAYEQYF; CDR3 DNA: TGCAGCGTTCAGAGTTCCGCCTACGAGCAATACTTC; V gene: TRBV29-1; clone size: few; J gene: TRBJ2-5; D gene: NA
CDR3 protein: CSTSIQQTQYF; CDR3 DNA: TGCAGCACATCCATCCAGCAGACCCAGTACTTC; V gene: TRBV29-1; clone size: NA; J gene: TRBJ2-5; D gene: NA
CDR3 protein: CSAREDDRGSSPLHF; CDR3 DNA: TGCAGTGCTAGGGAAGATGACAGGGGTAGTTCACCCCTCCACTTT; V gene: TRBV20-1; clone size: NA; J gene: TRBJ1-6; D gene: TRBD1
CDR3 protein: CASRYGTGETQYF; CDR3 DNA: TGTGCCAGCAGATACGGGACAGGAGAGACCCAGTACTTC; V gene: TRBV28; clone size: NA; J gene: TRBJ2-5; D gene: TRBD1
CDR3 protein: CASSSPGPAYEQYF; CDR3 DNA: TGTGCCAGCAGTTCCCCGGGACCGGCCTACGAGCAGTACTTC; V gene: TRBV28; clone size: few; J gene: TRBJ2-7; D gene: NA
CDR3 protein: CASSLRGRETQYF; CDR3 DNA: TGTGCCAGCAGCCTGCGGGGTCGGGAGACCCAGTACTTC; V gene: TRBV12-3/TRBV12-4; clone size: few; J gene: TRBJ2-5; D gene: NA
CDR3 protein: CASLATNEKLFF; CDR3 DNA: TGTGCCAGCCTGGCAACTAATGAAAAACTGTTTTTT; V gene: TRBV28; clone size: few; J gene: TRBJ1-4; D gene: NA
CDR3 protein: CSAVGLAGFYNEQFF; CDR3 DNA: TGCAGTGCTGTCGGACTAGCGGGATTCTACAATGAGCAGTTCTTC; V gene: TRBV20-1; clone size: NA; J gene: TRBJ2-1; D gene: TRBD2
CDR3 protein: CASSSTKPSGINTGELFF; CDR3 DNA: TGTGCCAGCAGCTCCACCAAACCCAGCGGGATTAACACCGGGGAGCTGTTTTTT; V gene: TRBV11-2; clone size: NA; J gene: TRBJ2-2; D gene: TRBD2
CDR3 protein: CASSVGLARETQYF; CDR3 DNA: TGTGCCAGCAGCGTAGGTCTAGCTAGGGAGACCCAGTACTTC; V gene: TRBV9; clone size: NA; J gene: TRBJ2-5; D gene: NA
CDR3 protein: CASSQAGESYGYTF; CDR3 DNA: TGTGCCAGCAGCCAGGCGGGCGAGAGTTATGGCTACACCTTC; V gene: TRBV3-1; clone size: once; J gene: TRBJ1-2; D gene: NA
CDR3 protein: CASSSSGRDNEQFF; CDR3 DNA: TGTGCCAGCAGCTCTAGCGGGAGGGACAATGAGCAGTTCTTC; V gene: TRBV7-9; clone size: many; J gene: TRBJ2-1; D gene: TRBD2
CDR3 protein: CASSQDNRSGRVGYTF; CDR3 DNA: TGTGCCAGCAGCCAAGATAACCGATCGGGGAGAGTGGGCTACACCTTC; V gene: TRBV4-2; clone size: NA; J gene: TRBJ1-2; D gene: NA
CDR3 protein: CASSRSGTNNYNEQFF; CDR3 DNA: TGTGCCAGCAGCCGTTCCGGGACTAACAACTACAATGAGCAGTTCTTC; V gene: TRBV7-9; clone size: few; J gene: TRBJ2-1; D gene: TRBD2
CDR3 protein: CASSSPGFSGANVLTF; CDR3 DNA: TGTGCCAGCAGTTCCCCAGGGTTTTCTGGGGCCAACGTCCTGACTTTC; V gene: TRBV28; clone size: many; J gene: TRBJ2-6; D gene: NA
CDR3 protein: CASSPEGRNQPQHF; CDR3 DNA: TGTGCCAGCAGCCCCGAGGGGCGCAATCAGCCCCAGCATTTT; V gene: TRBV7-2; clone size: few; J gene: TRBJ1-5; D gene: NA
CDR3 protein: CASSIRLGQNF; CDR3 DNA: TGTGCCAGCAGCATCCGCCTGGGACAGAATTTC; V gene: TRBV21-1; clone size: NA; J gene: TRBJ2-7; D gene: NA
CDR3 protein: CATSRGFSGELFF; CDR3 DNA: TGTGCCACCAGCAGAGGGTTTTCCGGGGAGCTGTTTTTT; V gene: TRBV15; clone size: NA; J gene: TRBJ2-2; D gene: NA
CDR3 protein: CASSSPTSGRETQYF; CDR3 DNA: TGTGCCAGCAGCTCTCCGACTAGCGGGAGAGAGACCCAGTACTTC; V gene: TRBV7-2; clone size: few; J gene: TRBJ2-5; D gene: TRBD2
CDR3 protein: CASSLRRDRSDNSPLHF; CDR3 DNA: TGTGCCAGCAGTCTACGACGGGACAGGTCTGATAATTCACCCCTCCACTTT; V gene: TRBV12-3/TRBV12-4; clone size: NA; J gene: TRBJ1-6; D gene: TRBD1
CDR3 protein: CASSYRRVKSDTQYF; CDR3 DNA: TGTGCCAGCAGTTACAGGAGGGTTAAATCAGATACTCAGTATTTT; V gene: TRBV12-3/TRBV12-4; clone size: NA; J gene: TRBJ2-3; D gene: NA
CDR3 protein: CASTPPGTETQYF; CDR3 DNA: TGTGCCAGCACCCCACCAGGAACAGAGACCCAGTACTTC; V gene: TRBV6-5; clone size: few; J gene: TRBJ2-5; D gene: NA
CDR3 protein: CASSGSTRQGTQYF; CDR3 DNA: TGCGCCAGCAGTGGATCTACTCGACAAGGGACGCAGTATTTT; V gene: TRBV28; clone size: few; J gene: TRBJ2-3; D gene: NA
CDR3 protein: CASSPEQGGRTYF; CDR3 DNA: TGCGCCAGCAGCCCGGAGCAGGGCGGGAGAACGTACTTC; V gene: TRBV5-1; clone size: NA; J gene: TRBJ2-7; D gene: TRBD2
CDR3 protein: CSARALAAYNEQFF; CDR3 DNA: TGCAGTGCTCGTGCACTAGCGGCCTACAATGAGCAGTTCTTC; V gene: TRBV20-1; clone size: NA; J gene: TRBJ2-1; D gene: TRBD2